This is a list of T cell receptor beta chains from one sample in a study of cytomegalovirus exposure and HLA in healthy donors. Data came from immunoSEQ multiplex PCR; TCRdb stores just in-frame clones and leaves some out. The sample lists 120,000 or so clones, over 60% occurring once. The specimen was PBMCs. All receptors derive from a woman aged 40 to 55 in good health and CMV-seronegative. CDR3s include the opening cysteine and the closing phenylalanine or tryptophan. A D gene is named only where the DNA matches it firmly. Clone size appears in some rows only: once, few, many, or a class for an expanded clone.

length: 13
J: TRBJ2-7
size: .
V: TRBV6-1
D: .
CDR3: CASSTGPSYEQYF
DNA: TGTGCCAGCAGCACAGGACCCTCCTACGAGCAGTACTTC

length: 13
J: TRBJ2-1
size: .
V: TRBV6-1
D: .
CDR3: CASAMSPDNEQFF
DNA: TGTGCCAGCGCCATGAGTCCCGACAATGAGCAGTTCTTC

length: 16
J: TRBJ2-5
size: .
V: TRBV28
D: TRBD2
CDR3: CASSHRTSGRGETQYF
DNA: TGTGCCAGCAGCCACCGGACTAGCGGGAGGGGAGAGACCCAGTACTTC

length: 14
J: TRBJ2-1
size: few
V: TRBV15
D: .
CDR3: CATSVGTYFHEQFF
DNA: TGTGCCACCAGTGTAGGGACTTACTTCCATGAGCAGTTCTTC

length: 13
J: TRBJ1-5
size: .
V: TRBV19
D: .
CDR3: CASNLYSNQPQHF
DNA: TGTGCCAGTAATTTATATAGCAATCAGCCCCAGCATTTT

length: 14
J: TRBJ2-3
size: few
V: TRBV5-1
D: .
CDR3: CASSFTQNTDTQYF
DNA: TGCGCCAGCAGCTTCACTCAAAACACAGATACGCAGTATTTT

length: 16
J: TRBJ1-2
size: .
V: TRBV21-1
D: .
CDR3: CASSEPGQGDDYGYTF
DNA: TGTGCCAGCAGCGAGCCGGGACAGGGGGACGACTATGGCTACACCTTC

length: 13
J: TRBJ2-7
size: once
V: TRBV10-3
D: TRBD2
CDR3: CAIGGTSGSEQYF
DNA: TGTGCCATCGGTGGGACTAGCGGGAGCGAGCAGTACTTC

length: 16
J: TRBJ2-7
size: .
V: TRBV13
D: .
CDR3: CASSLGPNRGGYEQYF
DNA: TGTGCCAGCAGCTTAGGGCCGAACAGGGGGGGATACGAGCAGTACTTC

length: 14
J: TRBJ1-2
size: .
V: TRBV5-6
D: TRBD1
CDR3: CASSLGQINYGYTF
DNA: TGTGCCAGCAGCCTGGGACAGATTAACTATGGCTACACCTTC

length: 15
J: TRBJ2-5
size: .
V: TRBV2
D: TRBD1
CDR3: CASNPLDRDKETQYF
DNA: TGTGCCAGCAATCCTTTGGACAGGGATAAGGAGACCCAGTACTTC

length: 15
J: TRBJ2-7
size: .
V: TRBV5-4
D: TRBD2
CDR3: CASSLGLAGSYEQYF
DNA: TGTGCCAGCAGCTTGGGACTAGCGGGATCCTACGAGCAGTACTTC

length: 15
J: TRBJ2-1
size: few
V: TRBV2
D: TRBD2
CDR3: CASRDLAGGYNEQFF
DNA: TGTGCCAGCAGGGACCTAGCGGGGGGATACAATGAGCAGTTCTTC

length: 13
J: TRBJ2-1
size: .
V: TRBV7-9
D: .
CDR3: CSSSFLTGFRRFF
DNA: TGTTCCAGCAGCTTTCTTACAGGGTTTAGGCGGTTCTTC

length: 13
J: TRBJ2-7
size: few
V: TRBV19
D: .
CDR3: CASSISSAYEQYF
DNA: TGTGCCAGTAGTATAAGTTCAGCCTACGAGCAGTACTTC

length: 15
J: TRBJ2-5
size: .
V: TRBV5-4
D: .
CDR3: CASSLAGALGETQYF
DNA: TGTGCCAGCAGCTTGGCGGGAGCCCTAGGAGAGACCCAGTACTTC

length: 17
J: TRBJ1-5
size: .
V: TRBV7-2
D: TRBD1
CDR3: CASSLGTGEWGFQPQHF
DNA: TGTGCCAGCAGCTTAGGGACAGGGGAGTGGGGTTTTCAGCCCCAGCATTTT

length: 11
J: TRBJ2-7
size: .
V: TRBV7-8
D: .
CDR3: CASSTRGEQYF
DNA: TGTGCCAGCAGCACCAGGGGCGAGCAGTACTTC

length: 14
J: TRBJ2-1
size: .
V: TRBV5-1
D: TRBD2
CDR3: CASSSSGRANEQFF
DNA: TGCGCCAGCAGCTCAAGCGGGAGGGCCAATGAGCAGTTCTTC

length: 14
J: TRBJ2-7
size: once
V: TRBV10-3
D: TRBD2
CDR3: CAISSPSGSYEQYF
DNA: TGTGCCATCAGTAGCCCTAGCGGTTCCTACGAGCAGTACTTC

length: 15
J: TRBJ1-5
size: .
V: TRBV2
D: .
CDR3: CASSDTGRVTQPQHF
DNA: TGTGCCAGCAGTGATACAGGGAGAGTCACTCAGCCCCAGCATTTT

length: 15
J: TRBJ1-1
size: .
V: TRBV18
D: TRBD1
CDR3: CASSPRTGVYTEAFF
DNA: TGTGCCAGCTCACCAAGGACAGGGGTTTACACTGAAGCTTTCTTT

length: 16
J: TRBJ1-1
size: once
V: TRBV5-1
D: .
CDR3: CASSPRGGSSNTEAFF
DNA: TGCGCCAGCAGCCCCCGGGGGGGTAGTAGTAACACTGAAGCTTTCTTT

length: 14
J: TRBJ2-2
size: .
V: TRBV5-1
D: .
CDR3: CASSLVGGTGELFF
DNA: TGCGCCAGCAGCTTGGTCGGTGGTACCGGGGAGCTGTTTTTT

length: 15
J: TRBJ1-2
size: many
V: TRBV7-9
D: .
CDR3: CASSLGVAGSYGYTF
DNA: TGTGCCAGCAGCTTAGGGGTGGCAGGGTCATATGGCTACACCTTC

length: 15
J: TRBJ2-7
size: .
V: TRBV5-1
D: TRBD1
CDR3: CASSKQGDLEGEQYF
DNA: TGCGCCAGCAGCAAACAGGGGGATTTGGAGGGGGAGCAGTACTTC

length: 15
J: TRBJ1-4
size: .
V: TRBV5-4
D: .
CDR3: CASSTARDGNEKLFF
DNA: TGTGCCAGCAGCACAGCCCGGGATGGAAATGAAAAACTGTTTTTT

length: 15
J: TRBJ2-3
size: .
V: TRBV5-1
D: .
CDR3: CASSLVAPSTDTQYF
DNA: TGCGCCAGCAGCTTGGTGGCCCCATCCACAGATACGCAGTATTTT

length: 15
J: TRBJ2-7
size: .
V: TRBV27
D: .
CDR3: CASSLSSEGTYEQYF
DNA: TGTGCCAGCAGTTTATCGTCGGAGGGAACCTACGAGCAGTACTTC

length: 13
J: TRBJ2-1
size: .
V: TRBV7-9
D: TRBD1
CDR3: CASSPGTGNEQFF
DNA: TGTGCCAGCAGCCCGGGGACAGGGAATGAGCAGTTCTTC

length: 14
J: TRBJ1-1
size: .
V: TRBV5-1
D: TRBD1
CDR3: CASSPGGSDTEAFF
DNA: TGCGCCAGCAGTCCAGGGGGTTCTGACACTGAAGCTTTCTTT

length: 15
J: TRBJ2-3
size: .
V: TRBV7-8
D: .
CDR3: CASSLVATSTDTQYF
DNA: TGTGCCAGCAGCTTAGTTGCGACTAGCACAGATACGCAGTATTTT

length: 14
J: TRBJ2-1
size: .
V: TRBV5-1
D: .
CDR3: CASSNRVAYNEQFF
DNA: TGCGCCAGCTCCAACAGGGTTGCCTACAATGAGCAGTTCTTC

length: 11
J: TRBJ2-7
size: .
V: TRBV20-1
D: .
CDR3: CSARRVSEQYF
DNA: TGCAGTGCTAGAAGAGTATCCGAGCAGTACTTC

length: 16
J: TRBJ2-3
size: .
V: TRBV7-2
D: TRBD2
CDR3: CASSASSGGVPDTQYF
DNA: TGTGCCAGCAGCGCATCTAGCGGAGGGGTCCCAGATACGCAGTATTTT

length: 15
J: TRBJ2-3
size: .
V: TRBV7-9
D: .
CDR3: CASSLGHRAVLQQYF
DNA: TGTGCCAGCAGCTTAGGCCACCGAGCGGTTCTCCAGCAGTATTTT

length: 15
J: TRBJ2-7
size: .
V: TRBV28
D: .
CDR3: CASSLGPGSQSEQYF
DNA: TGTGCCAGCAGTTTAGGACCCGGGAGCCAATCCGAGCAGTACTTC

length: 15
J: TRBJ1-4
size: few
V: TRBV25-1
D: TRBD1
CDR3: CASTDQDREVEKLFF
DNA: TGTGCCAGCACCGACCAGGACAGGGAGGTTGAAAAACTGTTTTTT

length: 17
J: TRBJ2-1
size: .
V: TRBV14
D: .
CDR3: CASSQDHPYVSYNEQFF
DNA: TGTGCCAGCAGCCAAGATCATCCCTACGTCTCCTACAATGAGCAGTTCTTC

length: 11
J: TRBJ2-7
size: .
V: TRBV28
D: .
CDR3: CASSFRYEQYF
DNA: TGTGCCAGCAGTTTTCGGTACGAGCAGTACTTC

length: 16
J: TRBJ2-7
size: .
V: TRBV7-9
D: .
CDR3: CSSSLAYGESSYEQYF
DNA: TGTTCCAGCAGCTTAGCGTACGGGGAGAGCTCCTACGAGCAGTACTTC

length: 14
J: TRBJ1-1
size: .
V: TRBV2
D: TRBD1
CDR3: CASSENRGYTEAFF
DNA: TGTGCCAGCAGTGAAAACAGGGGATACACTGAAGCTTTCTTT

length: 16
J: TRBJ2-2
size: once
V: TRBV28
D: TRBD2
CDR3: CASSFLGGRYTGELFF
DNA: TGTGCCAGCAGTTTTTTGGGCGGGAGATACACCGGGGAGCTGTTTTTT

length: 15
J: TRBJ2-5
size: .
V: TRBV27
D: TRBD2
CDR3: CASRPGLARQETQYF
DNA: TGTGCCAGCAGGCCCGGACTAGCGAGGCAAGAGACCCAGTACTTC

length: 16
J: TRBJ2-3
size: few
V: TRBV4-1
D: TRBD2
CDR3: CASSQEIAGGPDTQYF
DNA: TGCGCCAGCAGCCAAGAGATAGCGGGAGGGCCCGATACGCAGTATTTT

length: 15
J: TRBJ2-7
size: .
V: TRBV7-2
D: .
CDR3: CASSAPTQRPGEQYF
DNA: TGTGCCAGCAGCGCCCCGACTCAGCGCCCGGGGGAGCAGTACTTC

length: 16
J: TRBJ2-7
size: .
V: TRBV6-5
D: TRBD2
CDR3: CASSYSLSGGPYEQYF
DNA: TGTGCCAGCAGTTACTCCCTCTCGGGAGGGCCTTACGAGCAGTACTTC

length: 16
J: TRBJ2-1
size: .
V: TRBV4-3
D: .
CDR3: CASSPRGLGSYNEQFF
DNA: TGCGCCAGCAGCCCCAGGGGCCTGGGATCATACAATGAGCAGTTCTTC

length: 18
J: TRBJ2-7
size: .
V: TRBV11-2
D: .
CDR3: CASSLFPELAAISYEQYF
DNA: TGTGCCAGCAGCTTATTCCCGGAACTAGCTGCTATCTCCTACGAGCAGTACTTC

length: 18
J: TRBJ2-2
size: .
V: TRBV19
D: TRBD2
CDR3: CASSIIPRTSGYTGELFF
DNA: TGTGCCAGTAGTATAATCCCCCGGACTAGCGGATACACCGGGGAGCTGTTTTTT